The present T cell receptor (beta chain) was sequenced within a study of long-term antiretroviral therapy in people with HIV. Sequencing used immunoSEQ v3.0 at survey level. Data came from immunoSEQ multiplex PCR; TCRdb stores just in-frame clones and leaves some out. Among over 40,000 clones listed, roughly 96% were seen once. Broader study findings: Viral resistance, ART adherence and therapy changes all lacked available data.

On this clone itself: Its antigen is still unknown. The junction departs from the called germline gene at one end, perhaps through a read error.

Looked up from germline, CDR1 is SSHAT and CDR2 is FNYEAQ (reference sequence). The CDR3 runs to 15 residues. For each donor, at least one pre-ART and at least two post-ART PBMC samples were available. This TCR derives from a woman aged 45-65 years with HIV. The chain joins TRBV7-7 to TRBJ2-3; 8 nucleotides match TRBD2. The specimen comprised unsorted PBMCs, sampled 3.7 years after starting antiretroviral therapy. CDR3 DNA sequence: TGTGCTAGCAGCTTTGGCCGGGGGGGAGAGGATACGCAGTATTTT. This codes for CASSFGRGGEDTQYF. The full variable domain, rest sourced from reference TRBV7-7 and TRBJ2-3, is GAGVSQSPRYKVTKRGQDVTLRCDPISSHATLYWYQQALGQGPEFLTYFNYEAQPDKSGLPSDRFSAERPEGSISTLTIQRTEQRDSAMYRCASSFGRGGEDTQYFGPGTRLTVL.